Listed below are T cell receptor beta chains from one sample, sequenced in a study of T cell repertoires in cytomegalovirus infection. TCRdb ran MiXCR on the reads and lists one entry per CDR3 protein. The sample shows about 480,000 distinct CDR3 sequences, roughly a third of them seen only once. Their recognized antigens are unknown. The specimen comprised cultured PBMCs, sampled from culture after CMV antigen stimulation. The receptor source for this set is a human donor in good health (CMV status not recorded). Some clones in this sample may be carry-over from other donors' samples. Both conserved end residues are part of each CDR3. The order of the fields is D gene, J gene, V gene, clone size, CDR3 protein, CDR3 DNA. A D gene is named only where the DNA matches it firmly. Clone size appears in some rows only: once, few, many, or a class for an expanded clone.

- TRBJ2-1 TRBV15 - CATSGIGGTNYNEQFF TGTGCCACCAGCGGAATAGGCGGGACAAACTACAATGAGCAGTTCTTC
- TRBJ2-6 TRBV7-9 - CASSPPAIYSGANVLTF TGTGCCAGCAGCCCCCCGGCTATTTACTCTGGGGCCAACGTCCTGACTTTC
- TRBJ2-1 TRBV6-2/TRBV6-3 - CASRGDFYNEQFF TGTGCCAGCAGAGGGGACTTTTACAATGAGCAGTTCTTC
- TRBJ1-2 TRBV29-1 - CSVATGPVGGYTF TGCAGCGTTGCTACAGGCCCCGTTGGAGGCTACACCTTC
- TRBJ1-6 TRBV7-2 - CASSLGQRNSPLHF TGTGCCAGCAGCTTAGGACAGCGCAATTCACCCCTCCACTTT
TRBD1 TRBJ2-1 TRBV5-4 once CASNLGQGIHEQFF TGTGCCAGCAATCTGGGACAGGGCATCCATGAGCAGTTCTTC
- TRBJ2-2 TRBV4-3 - CASSQDGVHGELFF TGCGCCAGCAGCCAAGACGGGGTTCACGGGGAGCTGTTTTTT
TRBD1 TRBJ2-6 TRBV20-1 few CSAHRGTGANVLTF TGCAGTGCCCACAGGGGGACTGGGGCCAACGTCCTGACTTTC
TRBD2 TRBJ2-7 TRBV7-2 few CASSSRRTSALQDEQYF TGTGCCAGCAGCTCTCGACGGACTAGCGCCCTTCAGGACGAGCAGTACTTC
- TRBJ1-4 TRBV7-2 few CASSLVGGAGGEKLFF TGTGCCAGCAGCTTAGTTGGCGGGGCAGGTGGGGAAAAACTGTTTTTT
- TRBJ1-2 TRBV20-1 - CSASLLRGYTF TGCAGTGCTAGCTTACTCAGGGGCTACACCTTC
- TRBJ2-7 TRBV20-1 - CSARGAGSYEQYF TGCAGTGCTAGAGGAGCCGGTTCCTACGAGCAGTACTTC
- TRBJ2-3 TRBV11-3 few CASSRDSMGGTDTQYF TGTGCCAGCAGCAGAGACAGTATGGGGGGCACAGATACGCAGTATTTT
- TRBJ1-2 TRBV4-3 few CASSQGWWDYGYTF TGCGCCAGCAGCCAAGGGTGGTGGGACTATGGCTACACCTTC
TRBD1 TRBJ2-1 TRBV7-8 - CASSRRQGAFNEQFF TGTGCCAGCAGCCGTCGACAGGGGGCCTTTAATGAGCAGTTCTTC
- TRBJ1-5 TRBV4-1 - CASSQEGDVGPQHF TGCGCCAGCAGCCAAGAAGGGGACGTGGGACCCCAGCATTTT
- TRBJ2-5 TRBV19 - CASSTTGTETQYF TGTGCCAGTAGTACGACAGGGACTGAGACCCAGTACTTC
TRBD1 TRBJ1-1 TRBV12-3/TRBV12-4 - CASSHGQGASEAFF TGTGCCAGCAGTCATGGACAGGGGGCCTCTGAAGCTTTCTTT
- TRBJ2-1 TRBV19 - CASYPTRSSYNEQFF TGTGCCAGCTACCCAACGAGAAGCTCCTACAATGAGCAGTTCTTC
- TRBJ1-1 TRBV7-2 - CASSPDLATEAFF TGTGCCAGCAGCCCGGATCTGGCTACTGAAGCTTTCTTT
- TRBJ2-5 TRBV27 few CASSLAGLGPGTQYF TGTGCCAGCAGTTTAGCCGGCTTAGGGCCTGGGACCCAGTACTTC
- TRBJ1-2 TRBV7-8 few CAVGPANYGYTF TGTGCCGTTGGGCCAGCTAACTATGGCTACACCTTC
TRBD1 TRBJ2-7 TRBV12-3/TRBV12-4 few CASSPGQVPEQYF TGTGCCAGCAGTCCGGGACAGGTCCCCGAGCAGTACTTC
TRBD1 TRBJ1-2 TRBV5-6 few CASSLGDREAYGYTF TGTGCCAGCAGCTTGGGGGACAGGGAGGCGTATGGCTACACCTTC
- TRBJ1-5 TRBV10-3 few CAISPTLDQPQHF TGTGCCATCAGTCCGACACTCGATCAGCCCCAGCATTTT
- TRBJ1-6 TRBV7-3 - CASSLQGPLSSYNSPLHF TGTGCCAGCAGTTTACAGGGACCTCTGAGCTCCTATAATTCACCCCTCCACTTT
TRBD1 TRBJ2-3 TRBV6-2/TRBV6-3 - CASTEGQGTDTQYF TGTGCCAGCACCGAGGGACAGGGGACAGATACGCAGTATTTT
TRBD1 TRBJ1-3 TRBV6-6 - CASSYWGQGAGNTIYF TGTGCCAGCAGTTACTGGGGACAGGGGGCTGGAAACACCATATATTTT
TRBD1 TRBJ1-1 TRBV6-2/TRBV6-3 - CASSTQPDRGTEAFF TGTGCCAGCAGTACCCAACCGGACAGGGGCACTGAAGCTTTCTTT
TRBD2 TRBJ2-1 TRBV3-1 once CASSKGLAGAAYNEQFF TGTGCCAGCAGCAAGGGACTAGCGGGAGCCGCCTACAATGAGCAGTTCTTC
- TRBJ2-5 TRBV19 few CASKGSIWEGEQETQYF TGTGCCAGTAAGGGGTCAATCTGGGAGGGGGAACAAGAGACCCAGTACTTC
TRBD1 TRBJ2-1 TRBV18 few CASSSTGGYDNEQFF TGTGCCAGCTCATCGACAGGGGGTTACGACAATGAGCAGTTCTTC
- TRBJ2-7 TRBV29-1 - CSVELLQSTAEQYF TGCAGCGTTGAATTATTACAGTCGACTGCCGAGCAGTACTTC
TRBD2 TRBJ2-1 TRBV7-8 - CASSTGLAGDEQFF TGTGCCAGCAGCACGGGACTAGCGGGAGATGAGCAGTTCTTC
TRBD2 TRBJ2-2 TRBV12-5 once CASGPGGGTGELFF TGTGCTAGTGGTCCGGGGGGGGGCACCGGGGAGCTGTTTTTT
TRBD2 TRBJ2-2 TRBV7-2 many CASSLSGSFANTGELFF TGTGCCAGCAGCCTTAGCGGGTCTTTTGCGAACACCGGGGAGCTGTTTTTT
- TRBJ2-1 TRBV6-6 few CASSYRSYNEQFF TGTGCCAGCAGTTACCGGAGCTACAATGAGCAGTTCTTC
- TRBJ2-6 TRBV7-2 - CASSPRGGFSGANVLTF TGTGCCAGCAGCCCCCGCGGAGGCTTCTCTGGGGCCAACGTCCTGACTTTC
TRBD2 TRBJ2-7 TRBV6-5 - CASSYPSREGRYEQYF TGTGCCAGCAGTTACCCATCACGGGAGGGTAGGTACGAGCAGTACTTC
- TRBJ1-1 TRBV28 - CASSFAGPLMNTEAFF TGTGCCAGCAGTTTCGCCGGGCCCCTCATGAACACTGAAGCTTTCTTT
TRBD2 TRBJ2-2 TRBV7-6 - CASSSLAGEDGELFF TGTGCCAGCAGCTCGTTAGCGGGAGAGGACGGGGAGCTGTTTTTT
TRBD2 TRBJ2-1 TRBV15 - CATQSTSGRLRQFF TGTGCCACCCAGTCGACTAGCGGGAGACTTCGGCAGTTCTTC
TRBD2 TRBJ2-1 TRBV7-2 - CASSWRPFGVAGGIYNEQFF TGTGCCAGCAGCTGGAGACCATTCGGTGTAGCGGGAGGGATCTACAATGAGCAGTTCTTC
TRBD1 TRBJ1-3 TRBV4-1 - CASSRGTGTPSGNTIYF TGCGCCAGCAGCCGCGGGACAGGGACGCCCTCTGGAAACACCATATATTTT
TRBD2 TRBJ2-1 TRBV4-1 - CASSQERLAGAYNEQFF TGCGCCAGCAGCCAAGAAAGACTAGCGGGAGCCTACAATGAGCAGTTCTTC
- TRBJ2-2 TRBV28 - CASSLIGGTGELFF TGTGCCAGCAGTTTAATAGGGGGGACCGGGGAGCTGTTTTTT
- TRBJ1-1 TRBV6-6 - CASSVSGGEAFF TGTGCCAGCAGTGTGTCTGGCGGTGAAGCTTTCTTT
- TRBJ1-6 TRBV7-8 - CASSLEGMGNNSPLHF TGTGCCAGCAGCCTGGAGGGAATGGGCAATAATTCACCCCTCCACTTT
- TRBJ1-6 TRBV20-1 - CSADGTSDNSPLHF TGCAGTGCTGATGGGACTTCTGATAATTCACCCCTCCACTTT
- TRBJ2-1 TRBV24-1 few CATSDTGTFNNEQFF TGTGCCACCAGTGATACCGGGACATTCAACAATGAGCAGTTCTTC
- TRBJ1-6 TRBV12-3/TRBV12-4 - CASRLGGVSSPLHF TGTGCCAGCAGGCTCGGGGGGGTTAGTTCACCCCTCCACTTT
- TRBJ2-2 TRBV10-3 once CAISESVGGQRANTGELFF TGTGCCATCAGTGAGTCTGTGGGCGGTCAGAGGGCGAACACCGGGGAGCTGTTTTTT
- TRBJ2-2 TRBV7-6 many CASSPDWNTGELFF TGTGCCAGCAGCCCCGACTGGAACACCGGGGAGCTGTTTTTT
TRBD2 TRBJ2-1 TRBV24-1 many CATSGGIAGAYNEQFF TGTGCCACCAGTGGGGGTATAGCGGGGGCTTACAATGAGCAGTTCTTC
TRBD2 TRBJ2-1 TRBV19 - CASSIYPTSGYNEQFF TGTGCCAGTAGTATCTACCCGACTAGCGGTTACAATGAGCAGTTCTTC